This is a list of T cell receptor beta chains from one sample in a study of beta chain features in type 1 diabetes. TCRdb's table, derived via immunoSEQ multiplex PCR, lists solely in-frame clones and lacks some. The profile covers roughly 150,000 clones, with 11% appearing a single time and roughly 1.9% taken by the ten largest. Sequencing was carried out using central memory CD4+ T cells from blood. Receptor source: a young man in good health. CDR3s include the opening cysteine and the closing phenylalanine or tryptophan. Each record gives: J gene, D gene, V gene, clone size, CDR3 protein, CDR3 DNA. A D gene is named only where the DNA matches it firmly. Clone size is shown for a subset of rows, as once, few, many or a class of expanded clone.

TRBJ2-5,-,TRBV18,few,CASSPVQETQYF,TGTGCCAGCTCACCAGTCCAAGAGACCCAGTACTTC
TRBJ2-5,-,TRBV14,-,CASSPAFGPWETQYF,TGTGCCAGCAGCCCCGCCTTCGGGCCATGGGAGACCCAGTACTTC
TRBJ1-1,TRBD1,TRBV6-1,-,CASSAGTGIWGTEAFF,TGTGCCAGCAGTGCCGGGACAGGGATCTGGGGCACTGAAGCTTTCTTT
TRBJ1-2,-,TRBV30,few,CAWSVPGGGLNYGYTF,TGTGCCTGGAGTGTACCCGGGGGGGGTCTTAACTATGGCTACACCTTC
TRBJ2-5,-,TRBV11-3,-,CASSPGGSQETQYF,TGTGCCAGCAGCCCCGGGGGTAGCCAAGAGACCCAGTACTTC
TRBJ1-2,-,TRBV30,-,CAWSVLETGHYGYTF,TGTGCCTGGAGTGTACTGGAGACAGGACACTATGGCTACACCTTC
TRBJ2-1,-,TRBV18,-,CASSPQGAYNEQFF,TGTGCCAGCTCACCGCAGGGTGCCTACAATGAGCAGTTCTTC
TRBJ2-1,-,TRBV7-2,-,CASSPPGSNEQFF,TGTGCCAGCAGCCCCCCTGGGAGCAATGAGCAGTTCTTC
TRBJ2-7,-,TRBV7-2,-,CASSFEQSYEQYF,TGTGCCAGCAGCTTCGAACAGTCCTACGAGCAGTACTTC
TRBJ2-2,-,TRBV7-9,-,CASSLVSHTGELFF,TGTGCCAGCAGCTTAGTGTCCCACACCGGGGAGCTGTTTTTT
TRBJ1-1,-,TRBV5-1,few,CASSLVPAGASKAFF,TGCGCCAGCAGCTTGGTTCCAGCCGGAGCCTCTAAAGCTTTCTTT
TRBJ2-7,TRBD2,TRBV4-1,once,CASSRGLAGGTLAYEQYF,TGCGCCAGCAGCCGGGGACTAGCGGGAGGAACGTTAGCCTACGAGCAGTACTTC
TRBJ2-2,TRBD1,TRBV28,few,CASSWDRGFTGELFF,TGTGCCAGCAGTTGGGACAGGGGGTTCACCGGGGAGCTGTTTTTT
TRBJ2-7,-,TRBV5-1,-,CASSLAGTGYYEQYF,TGCGCCAGCAGCCTAGCCGGGACCGGATACTACGAGCAGTACTTC
TRBJ1-3,-,TRBV7-9,few,CASSPNSGNTIYF,TGTGCCAGCAGCCCCAACTCTGGAAACACCATATATTTT
TRBJ1-5,-,TRBV5-3,-,CARSFRGNQPQHF,TGTGCCAGAAGCTTCCGGGGCAATCAGCCCCAGCATTTT
TRBJ2-7,TRBD2,TRBV11-2,few,CASSSTSGYSYEQYF,TGTGCCAGCAGCTCTACTAGCGGGTACTCCTACGAGCAGTACTTC
TRBJ1-6,-,TRBV7-2,few,CASSLRQGRNSPLHF,TGTGCCAGCAGCTTAAGGCAGGGAAGGAATTCACCCCTCCACTTT
TRBJ2-5,-,TRBV7-2,few,CASSPAPGETQYF,TGTGCCAGCAGCCCTGCGCCAGGGGAGACCCAGTACTTC
TRBJ1-2,-,TRBV10-3,-,CAISEPPGQANYGYTF,TGTGCCATCAGTGAGCCTCCGGGACAAGCTAACTATGGCTACACCTTC
TRBJ1-1,-,TRBV5-4,-,CASSFGGKAFF,TGTGCCAGCAGCTTTGGGGGAAAGGCTTTCTTT
TRBJ2-7,-,TRBV7-2,many,CASSLATLYEQYF,TGTGCCAGCAGCTTAGCGACACTCTACGAGCAGTACTTC
TRBJ2-7,-,TRBV11-2,-,CASSLAGGAPYEQYF,TGTGCCAGCAGCTTAGCCGGCGGGGCCCCCTACGAGCAGTACTTC
TRBJ2-5,TRBD1,TRBV7-8,-,CASSLDRGQETQYF,TGTGCCAGCAGCTTAGACAGGGGGCAAGAGACCCAGTACTTC
TRBJ2-1,-,TRBV28,-,CASSSGQSNEQFF,TGTGCCAGCAGCTCCGGACAGTCCAATGAGCAGTTCTTC
TRBJ1-3,-,TRBV30,-,CAWQSMPGNTIYF,TGTGCCTGGCAAAGCATGCCTGGAAACACCATATATTTT
TRBJ2-6,TRBD2,TRBV6-4,-,CASSDNYRGGRPSGANVLTF,TGTGCCAGCAGTGACAACTACCGGGGCGGGAGGCCCTCTGGGGCCAACGTCCTGACTTTC
TRBJ1-2,-,TRBV15,few,CATSRETGLYGYTF,TGTGCCACCAGCAGAGAGACAGGCCTCTATGGCTACACCTTC
TRBJ1-4,TRBD1,TRBV29-1,few,CSVETTQGGKLFF,TGCAGCGTTGAAACAACACAGGGGGGAAAACTGTTTTTT
TRBJ2-7,-,TRBV5-1,-,CASSLGAGRSYEQYF,TGCGCCAGCAGCTTGGGGGCGGGTCGTTCCTACGAGCAGTACTTC
TRBJ1-2,-,TRBV5-1,-,CASSLDPDYGYTF,TGCGCCAGCAGCTTGGATCCAGACTATGGCTACACCTTC
TRBJ2-7,-,TRBV7-8,few,CASRTRRGRAPDEQYF,TGTGCCTCCAGGACGCGTAGGGGGAGGGCTCCCGACGAGCAGTACTTC
TRBJ1-4,TRBD1,TRBV10-3,-,CAIRGDREGEKLFF,TGTGCCATCAGGGGGGACAGGGAAGGGGAAAAACTGTTTTTT
TRBJ2-7,TRBD1,TRBV6-5,-,CASSYSGQGHEQYF,TGTGCCAGCAGTTACTCGGGACAGGGCCACGAGCAGTACTTC
TRBJ2-1,TRBD2,TRBV11-1,-,CASSLTPYGGLGDNEQFF,TGTGCCAGCAGCTTGACGCCCTACGGGGGGTTGGGGGACAATGAGCAGTTCTTC
TRBJ2-1,-,TRBV5-1,few,CASSGFNEQFF,TGCGCCAGCAGTGGTTTCAATGAGCAGTTCTTC
TRBJ2-7,-,TRBV20-1,few,CSAVQGRQYF,TGCAGTGCGGTTCAGGGGAGGCAGTACTTC
TRBJ2-6,-,TRBV29-1,few,CSVPQGSGANVLTF,TGCAGCGTTCCCCAGGGCTCTGGGGCCAACGTCCTGACTTTC
TRBJ2-2,TRBD1,TRBV7-9,-,CASSPGQALAGELFF,TGTGCCAGCAGCCCGGGACAGGCTCTGGCCGGGGAGCTGTTTTTT
TRBJ2-4,-,TRBV28,few,CASSSEPFTAKNIQYF,TGTGCCAGCAGTTCGGAACCTTTCACGGCCAAAAACATTCAGTACTTC
TRBJ1-2,-,TRBV7-2,-,CASSVQVRGYTF,TGTGCCAGCAGCGTACAGGTGCGGGGCTACACCTTC
TRBJ1-1,TRBD1,TRBV5-1,-,CASSETTGVNTEAFF,TGCGCCAGCAGCGAAACGACAGGGGTGAACACTGAAGCTTTCTTT
TRBJ2-1,-,TRBV7-2,-,CASRRAGNEQFF,TGTGCCAGCAGACGGGCCGGCAATGAGCAGTTCTTC
TRBJ1-1,-,TRBV7-3,once,CASSLSRGTEAFF,TGTGCCAGCAGCTTAAGCAGGGGCACTGAAGCTTTCTTT
TRBJ2-5,-,TRBV7-3,-,CASSLSGRRETQYF,TGTGCCAGCAGCTTAAGTGGGAGACGGGAGACCCAGTACTTC
TRBJ1-5,-,TRBV29-1,few,CSVERQGSQPQHF,TGCAGCGTTGAGAGGCAGGGAAGTCAGCCCCAGCATTTT
TRBJ2-7,-,TRBV5-4,few,CASSKPSYEQYF,TGTGCCAGCAGTAAACCCTCCTACGAGCAGTACTTC
TRBJ2-2,-,TRBV11-2,few,CASSLGNTGTGELFF,TGTGCCAGCAGCTTAGGAAATACGGGCACCGGGGAGCTGTTTTTT
TRBJ2-5,-,TRBV7-2,few,CASSLSGIQETQYF,TGTGCCAGCAGCTTAAGCGGTATCCAAGAGACCCAGTACTTC
TRBJ2-5,TRBD1,TRBV6-1,-,CASSGNRGLETQYF,TGTGCCAGCAGTGGAAACAGGGGTCTGGAGACCCAGTACTTC
TRBJ2-5,-,TRBV15,few,CATSRAFQETQYF,TGTGCCACCAGCAGAGCCTTCCAAGAGACCCAGTACTTC
TRBJ2-2,TRBD1,TRBV5-1,-,CASRKTGAPNTGELFF,TGCGCCAGCAGGAAGACAGGGGCTCCGAACACCGGGGAGCTGTTTTTT
TRBJ2-1,-,TRBV7-6,few,CASSLVTSGFGEQFF,TGTGCCAGCAGCTTAGTGACTAGTGGTTTTGGTGAGCAGTTCTTC
TRBJ2-7,-,TRBV27,few,CASSPYTTVPYEQYF,TGTGCCAGCAGTCCGTATACCACGGTCCCCTACGAGCAGTACTTC